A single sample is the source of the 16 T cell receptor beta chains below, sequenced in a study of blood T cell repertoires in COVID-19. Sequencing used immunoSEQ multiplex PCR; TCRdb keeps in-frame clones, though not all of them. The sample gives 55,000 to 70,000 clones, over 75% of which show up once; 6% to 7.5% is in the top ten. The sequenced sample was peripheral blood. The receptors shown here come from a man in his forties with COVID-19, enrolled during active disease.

The CDR3 loop is CASSLSTSGFYNEQFF. Written as DNA, the CDR3 is TGTGCCAGCAGCCTTTCGACTAGCGGGTTCTACAATGAGCAGTTCTTC. V usage is TRBV13 and J usage is TRBJ2-1; TRBD2 matches at 10 bases. The V gene's germline CDR1 is PRHDT and CDR2 FYEKMQ (reference sequence). Trimming took 5 bases from V and 3 from J; bases not matched to a gene: 7. CDR3 length: 16 residues.

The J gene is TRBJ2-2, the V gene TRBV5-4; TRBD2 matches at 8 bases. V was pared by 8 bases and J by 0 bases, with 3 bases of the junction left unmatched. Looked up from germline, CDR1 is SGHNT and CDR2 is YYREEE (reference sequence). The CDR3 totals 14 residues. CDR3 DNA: TGTGCCAGTCGAGCGGGGGCGAACACCGGGGAGCTGTTTTTT. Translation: CASRAGANTGELFF.

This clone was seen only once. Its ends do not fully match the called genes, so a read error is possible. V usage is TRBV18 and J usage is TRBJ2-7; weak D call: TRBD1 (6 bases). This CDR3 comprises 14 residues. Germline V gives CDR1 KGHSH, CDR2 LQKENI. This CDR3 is CASSPGTLIYEQYF. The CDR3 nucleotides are TGTGCCAGTTCACCTGGGACACTTATCTACGAGCAGTACTTC.

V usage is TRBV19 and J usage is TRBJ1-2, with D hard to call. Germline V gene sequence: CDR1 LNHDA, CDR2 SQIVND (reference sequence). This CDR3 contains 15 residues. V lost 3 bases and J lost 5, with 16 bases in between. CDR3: CASSIGRREPYGYTF. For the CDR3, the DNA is TGTGCCAGTAGTATTGGACGACGGGAACCTTATGGCTACACCTTC. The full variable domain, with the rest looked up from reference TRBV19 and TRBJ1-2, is DGGITQSPKYLFRKEGQNVTLSCEQNLNHDAMYWYRQDPGQGLRLIYYSQIVNDFQKGDIAEGYSVSREKKESFPLTVTSAQKNPTAFYLCASSIGRREPYGYTFGSGTRLTVV.

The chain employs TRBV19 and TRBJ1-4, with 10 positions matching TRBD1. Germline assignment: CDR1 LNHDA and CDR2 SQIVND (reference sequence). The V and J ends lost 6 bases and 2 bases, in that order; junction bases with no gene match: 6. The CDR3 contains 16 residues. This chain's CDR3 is CASRSTGGETNEKLFF. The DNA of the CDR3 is TGTGCCAGTAGGTCGACAGGGGGCGAGACTAATGAAAAACTGTTTTTT.

CDR3 sequence: CAWSGGEGQPQHF. The CDR3 DNA follows: TGTGCCTGGAGTGGGGGGGAGGGTCAGCCCCAGCATTTT. J is TRBJ1-5 and V is TRBV30, with a tentative D call TRBD1 (5 bases). Germline CDR1 GTSNPN, CDR2 SVGIG (reference sequence). The length of the CDR3 is 13 residues. The V end was cut by 1 base, the J end by 6 bases, with 10 bases between.

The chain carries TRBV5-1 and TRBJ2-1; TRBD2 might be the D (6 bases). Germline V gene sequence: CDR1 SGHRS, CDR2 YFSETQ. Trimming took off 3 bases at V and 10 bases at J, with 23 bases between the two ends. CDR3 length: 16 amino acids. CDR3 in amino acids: CASSSGRDRAGWEQFF. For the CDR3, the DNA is TGCGCCAGCAGCTCAGGCCGGGACCGGGCGGGATGGGAGCAGTTCTTC. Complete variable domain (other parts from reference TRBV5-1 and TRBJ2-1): KAGVTQTPRYLIKTRGQQVTLSCSPISGHRSVSWYQQTPGQGLQFLFEYFSETQRNKGNFPGRFSGRQFSNSRSEMNVSTLELGDSALYLCASSSGRDRAGWEQFFGPGTRLTVL.

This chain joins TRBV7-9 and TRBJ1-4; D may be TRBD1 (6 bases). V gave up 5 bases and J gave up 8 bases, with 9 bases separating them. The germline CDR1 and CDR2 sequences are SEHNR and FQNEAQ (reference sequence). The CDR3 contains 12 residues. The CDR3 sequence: CASSPGEEKLFF. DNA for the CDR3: TGTGCCAGCAGCCCAGGGGAGGAAAAACTGTTTTTT.

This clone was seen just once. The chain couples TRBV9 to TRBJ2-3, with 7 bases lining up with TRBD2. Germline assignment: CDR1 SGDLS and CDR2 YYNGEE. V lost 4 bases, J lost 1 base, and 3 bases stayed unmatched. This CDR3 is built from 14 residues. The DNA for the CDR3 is TGTGCCAGCAGCTCCCGGGGGGGCACAGATACGCAGTATTTT. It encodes CASSSRGGTDTQYF.

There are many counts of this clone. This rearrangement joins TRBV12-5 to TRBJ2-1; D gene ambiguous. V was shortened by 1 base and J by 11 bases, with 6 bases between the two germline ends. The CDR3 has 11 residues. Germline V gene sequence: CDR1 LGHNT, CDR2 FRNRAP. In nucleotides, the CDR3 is TGTGCTAGTGGTTTGGGACTTCAGCAGTTCTTC. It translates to CASGLGLQQFF.

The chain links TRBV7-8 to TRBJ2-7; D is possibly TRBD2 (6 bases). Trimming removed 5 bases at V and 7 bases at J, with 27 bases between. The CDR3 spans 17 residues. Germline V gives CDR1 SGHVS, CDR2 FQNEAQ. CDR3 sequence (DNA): TGTGCCAGCAGCCCACCCAGGCGTGTCTCGCCCCGGGGGGAGCAGTACTTC. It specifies CASSPPRRVSPRGEQYF.

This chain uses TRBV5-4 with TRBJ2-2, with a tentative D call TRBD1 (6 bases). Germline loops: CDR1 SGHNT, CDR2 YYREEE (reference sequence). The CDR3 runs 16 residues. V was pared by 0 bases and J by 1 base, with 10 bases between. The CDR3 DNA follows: TGTGCCAGCAGCTTGGGGATAGGGGGGAACACCGGGGAGCTGTTTTTT. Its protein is CASSLGIGGNTGELFF.

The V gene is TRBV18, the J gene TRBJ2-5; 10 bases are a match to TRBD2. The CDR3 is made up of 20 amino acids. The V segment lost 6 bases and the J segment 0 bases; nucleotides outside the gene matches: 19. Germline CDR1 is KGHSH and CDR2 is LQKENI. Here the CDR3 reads CASSYYTTSSAGGNQETQYF. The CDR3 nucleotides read TGTGCCAGCTCTTACTACACCACGTCATCAGCGGGGGGGAACCAAGAGACCCAGTACTTC.

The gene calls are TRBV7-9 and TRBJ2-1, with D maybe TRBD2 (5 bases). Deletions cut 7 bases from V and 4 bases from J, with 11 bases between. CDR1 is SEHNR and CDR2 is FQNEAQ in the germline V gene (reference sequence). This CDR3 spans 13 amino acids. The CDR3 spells CASMASLYNEQFF. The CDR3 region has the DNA TGTGCCAGCATGGCTAGCCTGTACAATGAGCAGTTCTTC.

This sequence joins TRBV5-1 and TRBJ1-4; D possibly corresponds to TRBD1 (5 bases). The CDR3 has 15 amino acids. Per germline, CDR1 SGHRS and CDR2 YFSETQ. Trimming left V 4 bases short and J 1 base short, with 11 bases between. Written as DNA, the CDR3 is TGCGCCAGCAGCCCGACGGGGGAAACTAATGAAAAACTGTTTTTT. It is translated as CASSPTGETNEKLFF.

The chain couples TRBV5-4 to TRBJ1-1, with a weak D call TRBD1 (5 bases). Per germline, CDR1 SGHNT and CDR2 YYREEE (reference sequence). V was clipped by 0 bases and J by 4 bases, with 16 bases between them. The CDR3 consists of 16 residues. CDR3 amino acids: CASSLDGGGGFTEAFF. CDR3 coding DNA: TGTGCCAGCAGCTTGGATGGGGGGGGAGGTTTCACTGAAGCTTTCTTT.